The next 14 T cell receptor beta chains were all read from a single sample in a study of cytomegalovirus exposure and HLA in healthy donors. PCR was performed using 60 Vbeta and 13 Jbeta primers. The method was immunoSEQ multiplex PCR; TCRdb's version includes in-frame clones alone and lacks a portion of them. The sample includes 180,000 or so clones, about 9% of them seen just once. What was sequenced was PBMCs. These receptors all stem from a woman under 40 in good health and CMV-seropositive.

The rearrangement uses TRBV23-1 and TRBJ2-1; 8 nucleotides align to TRBD1. TRBV23-1 is an open reading frame, and its role is uncertain. CDR3 length: 14 residues. V lost 4 bases and J lost 1; bases outside the gene matches: 0. The CDR3 here is CASSRQGSYNEQFF. CDR3 DNA sequence: TGCGCCAGCAGTCGACAGGGGTCCTACAATGAGCAGTTCTTC.

This clone has just a few counts. The V and J genes are TRBV5-1 and TRBJ1-1, with no clear D. CDR1 SGHRS and CDR2 YFSETQ come from the germline V gene. The length of the CDR3 is 12 residues. V was cut by 2 bases and J by 5 bases, with 7 bases left in between. This CDR3 reads CASSFSLTEAFF. CDR3 nucleotide sequence: TGCGCCAGCAGCTTTAGTCTTACTGAAGCTTTCTTT.

This clone occurred a few times. The rearrangement uses TRBV29-1 and TRBJ2-2; a possible D gene is TRBD2 (5 bases). This CDR3 region has 15 residues. Germline assignment: CDR1 SQVTM and CDR2 ANQGSEA. V dropped 1 base and J dropped 2 bases, with 11 bases sitting between them. CDR3 region: CSVEGPSGNTGELFF. The CDR3 nucleotides read TGCAGCGTTGAAGGTCCAAGCGGAAACACCGGGGAGCTGTTTTTT.

The gene calls are TRBV14 and TRBJ2-4; 10 nucleotides agree with TRBD2. The CDR3 extends over 17 amino acids. The ends lost 1 base at V and 0 bases at J; junction bases unmatched: 3. CDR1 and CDR2 from the germline V gene are SGHDN and FVKESK. The CDR3 reads CASSQALAGAAKNIQYF. CDR3 DNA sequence: TGTGCCAGCAGCCAAGCCCTAGCGGGAGCAGCCAAAAACATTCAGTACTTC.

In its sample, this clone was seen a few times. The chain recombines TRBV19 with TRBJ2-7, with a possible D match to TRBD2 (6 bases). Germline loops: CDR1 LNHDA, CDR2 SQIVND (reference sequence). There are 15 residues in the CDR3. V was trimmed by 3 bases and J by 1 base, leaving 13 bases between them. The CDR3: CASSIKGGGSYEQYF. The DNA of the CDR3 is TGTGCCAGTAGTATTAAAGGTGGAGGGTCCTACGAGCAGTACTTC.

In its sample, this clone was seen a few times. The V gene is TRBV5-4, the J gene TRBJ2-1, with D maybe TRBD2 (5 bases). V dropped 2 bases and J dropped 4 bases, with 16 bases sitting between them. CDR1 SGHNT and CDR2 YYREEE come from the germline V gene (reference sequence). CDR3 length: 16 residues. The CDR3 DNA follows: TGTGCCAGCAGCTTCGGCCGGGAAATCGCGTACAATGAGCAGTTCTTC. This translates into CASSFGREIAYNEQFF.

V and J are TRBV6-6 and TRBJ1-1; D not certain. Germline V gives CDR1 MNHNY, CDR2 SVGAGI (reference sequence). This CDR3 is built from 14 residues. Trimming shortened V by 1 base and J by 0 bases, and 6 bases separated the two germline ends. The CDR3 is CASSYFPLNTEAFF. The DNA for the CDR3 is TGTGCCAGCAGTTACTTTCCCTTGAACACTGAAGCTTTCTTT.

The table lists this clone with a few counts. This rearrangement joins TRBV30 to TRBJ2-7, with 10 bases fitting TRBD1. The V gene's germline CDR1 is GTSNPN and CDR2 SVGIG (reference sequence). This CDR3 contains 14 residues. The V segment lost 0 bases and the J segment 4 bases; nucleotides outside the gene matches: 3. This CDR3 is CAWSVDRGLYEQYF. CDR3 nucleotide sequence: TGTGCCTGGAGTGTCGACAGGGGGCTATACGAGCAGTACTTC. Combining the CDR3 with reference TRBV30 and TRBJ2-7 gives the whole variable domain SQTIHQWPATLVQPVGSPLSLECTVEGTSNPNLYWYRQAAGRGLQLLFYSVGIGQISSEVPQNLSASRPQDRQFILSSKKLLLSDSGFYLCAWSVDRGLYEQYFGPGTRLTVT.

This clone was found a few times. J is TRBJ2-7 and V is TRBV4-1; 11 bases are a match to TRBD2. Germline V gene data show CDR1 as MGHRA and CDR2 as YSYEKL. V lost 1 base to trimming and J lost 8 bases; unmatched junction nucleotides: 4. The CDR3 has 14 residues. CDR3 sequence reads: CASSQGLAGYKQYF. CDR3 coding DNA: TGCGCCAGCAGCCAAGGACTAGCGGGATACAAGCAGTACTTC.

This clone showed up just a few times. One end of the junction does not line up with germline, which may come from a read error. The chain couples TRBV27 to TRBJ2-7; TRBD2 matches 11 bases. This CDR3 region has 13 residues. The germline gives CDR1 MNHEY, CDR2 SMNVEV (reference sequence). Here the CDR3 reads CASSLRGSGRVVF. The CDR3 bases are TGTGCCAGCAGTTTAAGGGGTAGCGGGAGGGTTGTCTTC.

The rearrangement joins TRBV7-9 to TRBJ2-1; 12 bases are shared with TRBD2. With 2 bases clipped from V and 10 bases from J, the junction kept 3 bases outside the gene matches. Germline V lookup: CDR1 SEHNR, CDR2 FQNEAQ (reference sequence). This CDR3 comprises 14 residues. CDR3 residues: CASSLYGTSGEQFF. DNA of the CDR3: TGTGCCAGCAGCTTATATGGGACTAGCGGGGAGCAGTTCTTC.

This rearrangement joins TRBV9 to TRBJ2-1; tentative D call: TRBD1 (6 bases). The CDR3 has 17 residues. Deletions cut 0 bases from V and 0 bases from J, with 13 bases between. Germline CDR1 is SGDLS and CDR2 is YYNGEE. The CDR3: CASSVGQGYLSYNEQFF. The CDR3 DNA reads TGTGCCAGCAGCGTAGGGCAGGGGTATCTCTCCTACAATGAGCAGTTCTTC.

The V call is TRBV5-1, the J call TRBJ2-1, with D perhaps matching TRBD2 (6 bases). This CDR3 comprises 16 residues. V was shortened by 7 bases and J by 4 bases, with 21 bases between the two germline ends. Germline V gene lookup returns CDR1 SGHRS and CDR2 YFSETQ. CDR3 DNA sequence: TGCGCCAGCGAGTGGGATGGCGGGGCGAGATACAATGAGCAGTTCTTC. It is translated as CASEWDGGARYNEQFF.

This clone has a handful of counts. The V call is TRBV11-3, the J call TRBJ2-7; TRBD1 matches at 12 bases. Germline values: CDR1 SGHNT, CDR2 YENEEA. The CDR3 loop spans 17 amino acids. The J segment lost 3 bases and the V segment lost 4 bases, leaving 10 bases of the junction unmatched. The CDR3 DNA reads TGTGCCAGCAGCTCGCTGCCCGGGACAGGGGGCTTCTACGAGCAGTACTTC. Translating it yields CASSSLPGTGGFYEQYF.